This passage covers 31 T cell receptor beta chains from one sample sequenced in a study of blood T cell repertoires in COVID-19. Data came from immunoSEQ multiplex PCR; TCRdb stores just in-frame clones and leaves some out. This sample yields 300,000 to 450,000 clones, of which approximately 87% are seen a single time; roughly 2% belongs to the top ten. Sequencing used peripheral blood. These receptors were collected from a woman aged 55-70 years with COVID-19, enrolled during active disease.

In this sample, this clone turned up a few times. The rearrangement joins TRBV20-1 to TRBJ2-5, with D possibly matching TRBD2 (5 bases). Germline values: CDR1 DFQATT, CDR2 SNEGSKA (reference sequence). The V and J ends lost 3 bases and 9 bases respectively, with 14 bases between them. The CDR3 spans 12 residues. The CDR3 DNA reads as TGCAGTGCTAGTATTGTCGACGGGGCCCAGTACTTC. It encodes CSASIVDGAQYF.

The rearrangement joins TRBV28 to TRBJ2-7; TRBD1 might be the D (5 bases). CDR1 is MDHEN, CDR2 SYDVKM, per germline. This CDR3 has 15 residues. Trimming stripped 0 bases from V and 3 bases from J, with 12 bases between. CDR3 loop: CASSLWQGGNYEQYF. CDR3 nucleotide sequence: TGTGCCAGCAGTTTATGGCAGGGTGGGAACTACGAGCAGTACTTC.

This clone was seen ten or more times. This rearrangement joins TRBV6-1 to TRBJ1-1, with D maybe TRBD1 (6 bases). The ends were cut back, 4 bases at V and 3 bases at J, with 18 bases in the middle. Germline V gene data show CDR1 as MNHNS and CDR2 as SASEGT. CDR3 length: 16 amino acids. The CDR3 nucleotides read TGTGCCAGCAGTGGGGTCTTGGACAGATCGCACACTGAAGCTTTCTTT. This codes for CASSGVLDRSHTEAFF.

This sequence joins TRBV28 and TRBJ2-5, with 7 nucleotides matching TRBD1. The germline V gene encodes CDR1 MDHEN and CDR2 SYDVKM. The J segment lost 2 bases and the V segment lost 7 bases, leaving 4 bases of the junction unmatched. The CDR3 spans 13 residues. The CDR3 loop is CASTPGQQETQYF. The CDR3 DNA reads TGTGCCAGCACCCCGGGACAGCAAGAGACCCAGTACTTC.

This chain connects TRBV5-4 to TRBJ1-1; no clear D gene. Trimming pared 1 base from V and 6 bases from J, leaving 10 bases between. The germline V gene has CDR1 SGHNT and CDR2 YYREEE (reference sequence). This CDR3 is 13 amino acids long. Written as DNA, the CDR3 is TGTGCCAGCAGCTTGTTCTGGGAGGCTGAAGCTTTCTTT. Translation gives CASSLFWEAEAFF.

The V call is TRBV10-2, the J call TRBJ1-5; D not resolved. Deletions cut 9 bases from V and 2 bases from J, with 14 bases between. There are 14 residues in the CDR3. Per the germline V gene, CDR1 is WSHSY and CDR2 is SAAADI. CDR3 protein: CASTVPGGNQPQHF. The CDR3 coding sequence is TGCGCCAGTACTGTTCCCGGGGGCAATCAGCCCCAGCATTTT.

The chain carries TRBV6-6 and TRBJ1-6; TRBD1 is a possible D gene (6 bases). V dropped 5 bases and J dropped 11 bases, with 19 bases sitting between them. Germline values: CDR1 MNHNY, CDR2 SVGAGI (reference sequence). The CDR3 has 15 residues. The CDR3 DNA is TGTGCCAGCAGTCCTCAGCCCACAGGGTTGGCACCCCTCCACTTT. It codes for CASSPQPTGLAPLHF.

The V and J genes are TRBV10-3 and TRBJ1-3, with a possible D match to TRBD1 (5 bases). V lost 2 bases and J 0 bases, leaving 14 bases between the germline ends. Germline loops: CDR1 ENHRY, CDR2 SYGVKD. CDR3 length: 17 residues. CDR3: CAISETGRALSGNTIYF. The CDR3 DNA sequence: TGTGCCATCAGTGAGACGGGCAGGGCCCTCTCTGGAAACACCATATATTTT.

This clone was detected a few times. The rearrangement uses TRBV25-1 and TRBJ1-6, with unresolved D. CDR1 and CDR2 (germline): MGHDK, SYGVNS. V lost 4 bases to trimming and J lost 6 bases, with 4 bases between them. This CDR3 is built from 12 residues. CDR3 residues: CASSAINSPLHF. In DNA, the CDR3 is TGTGCCAGCAGTGCCATTAATTCACCCCTCCACTTT.

This chain uses TRBV19 with TRBJ1-5; D is possibly TRBD1 (6 bases). V shed 7 bases and J shed 1 base, with 14 bases lying between them. In germline, CDR1 is LNHDA, CDR2 SQIVND (reference sequence). The CDR3 has 15 residues. The CDR3 sequence: CASNAQGSSNQPQHF. In DNA form, the CDR3 reads TGTGCCAGTAATGCGCAGGGGTCGAGCAATCAGCCCCAGCATTTT.

V is TRBV28 and J is TRBJ2-4; tentatively, D is TRBD2 (6 bases). The CDR3 loop spans 17 amino acids. The ends were cut back, 5 bases at V and 1 base at J, with 18 bases in the middle. Germline V gene data show CDR1 as MDHEN and CDR2 as SYDVKM. The CDR3 is CASSLRTGGGAKNIQYF. For the CDR3, the DNA is TGTGCCAGCAGTCTACGGACTGGCGGAGGGGCCAAAAACATTCAGTACTTC.

The chain employs TRBV3-1 (or the pseudogene TRBV3-2) and TRBJ2-1, with 7 bases aligning to TRBD1. The V segment lost 4 bases and the J segment 4 bases; nucleotides outside the gene matches: 13. The CDR3 has 17 residues. Germline CDR1 is LGHDT and CDR2 is YNNKEL (reference sequence). The CDR3 nucleotides are TGTGCCAGCAGCCGAAAGTGGGCACAGGGGTGGTACAATGAGCAGTTCTTC. Its translation: CASSRKWAQGWYNEQFF.

This rearrangement joins TRBV29-1 to TRBJ2-1; 13 positions match TRBD2. The CDR3 runs 16 residues. The germline V gene has CDR1 SQVTM and CDR2 ANQGSEA. V lost 1 base to trimming and J lost 2 bases; unmatched junction nucleotides: 2. CDR3 in DNA: TGCAGCGTTGAAGGGACTAGCGGGGGAACCTACAATGAGCAGTTCTTC. Protein product: CSVEGTSGGTYNEQFF.

The chain carries TRBV6-5 and TRBJ2-7, with 9 bases that match TRBD1. Germline CDR1 reads MNHEY; CDR2 reads SVGAGI. Trimming cost V 5 bases and J 5 bases; bases outside gene matches: 10. The CDR3 covers 15 residues. The CDR3 nucleotides read TGTGCCAGCAGTACACCGGGACAGGGTAGCCACGAGCAGTACTTC. Encoded protein: CASSTPGQGSHEQYF.

The chain is built from TRBV9 and TRBJ1-1; D perhaps matches TRBD1 (5 bases). The V end lost 0 bases, the J end lost 1 base, and 10 bases lay between the germline ends. CDR1 is SGDLS, CDR2 YYNGEE, per germline. CDR3 length equals 15 residues. In DNA form, the CDR3 reads TGTGCCAGCAGCGTAGTTGGGGGGTCGAACACTGAAGCTTTCTTT. Protein: CASSVVGGSNTEAFF.

The chain combines TRBV6-5 with TRBJ1-3, with a weak D call TRBD1 (5 bases). Between the trimmed V and J ends, which lost 7 bases and 0 bases, there was a span of 13 bases. Germline values: CDR1 MNHEY, CDR2 SVGAGI. This CDR3 region has 15 residues. DNA for the CDR3: TGTGCCAGCAATTCCGGCGGGGGCTCTGGAAACACCATATATTTT. Translating gives CASNSGGGSGNTIYF.

This sequence joins TRBV4-1 and TRBJ1-1, with 8 nucleotides matching TRBD1. The CDR3 consists of 18 residues. Germline-derived CDR1 and CDR2 are MGHRA and YSYEKL. The junction had 15 bases not matched to a gene; V was cut back by 0 bases and J by 6 bases. The CDR3 coding sequence is TGCGCCAGCAGCCAAGAGCCCCCCCTATTGGACAGGGCGTCTGAAGCTTTCTTT. The encoded protein is CASSQEPPLLDRASEAFF.

This sequence joins TRBV6-1 and TRBJ2-2; 9 bases fit TRBD1. This CDR3 contains 16 residues. The germline CDR1 and CDR2 sequences are MNHNS and SASEGT. J gave up 1 base and V 3 bases, and 3 bases lay outside the gene matches. The CDR3 bases are TGTGCCAGCAGTGACCGGGGACAGGGGAACACCGGGGAGCTGTTTTTT. This translates into CASSDRGQGNTGELFF.

This clone was picked up a small number of times. The V call is TRBV27, the J call TRBJ1-1; D unclear. This CDR3 contains 15 residues. CDR1 is MNHEY, CDR2 SMNVEV, per germline (reference sequence). V dropped 5 bases and J dropped 0 bases, with 13 bases sitting between them. CDR3 sequence reads: CASSPKAGMNTEAFF. In nucleotides, the CDR3 is TGTGCCAGCAGTCCTAAAGCGGGAATGAACACTGAAGCTTTCTTT.

The V call is TRBV7-6, the J call TRBJ2-7; weak D call: TRBD1 (5 bases). Trimming stripped 5 bases from V and 5 bases from J, with 22 bases between. In germline, CDR1 is SGHVS, CDR2 FNYEAQ. The CDR3 totals 16 residues. The CDR3 spells CASSGRLQGLVNEQYF. DNA for the CDR3: TGTGCCAGCAGCGGTCGGCTCCAGGGCCTCGTGAACGAGCAGTACTTC.

The rearrangement uses TRBV28 and TRBJ2-7; D not certain. CDR3 length equals 13 residues. Trimming cost V 7 bases and J 0 bases, with 10 bases left between them. Per germline, CDR1 MDHEN and CDR2 SYDVKM. CDR3 coding DNA: TGTGCCAGCACCCCCCCGGGCTCCTACGAGCAGTACTTC. Translated, it gives CASTPPGSYEQYF. The full variable domain, completed using reference TRBV28 and TRBJ2-7, is DVKVTQSSRYLVKRTGEKVFLECVQDMDHENMFWYRQDPGLGLRLIYFSYDVKMKEKGDIPEGYSVSREKKERFSLILESASTNQTSMYLCASTPPGSYEQYFGPGTRLTVT.

The V call is TRBV6-1, the J call TRBJ2-5; TRBD1 aligns across 8 bases. CDR3 length: 17 residues. J gave up 1 base and V 0 bases, and 7 bases lay outside the gene matches. Looked up from germline, CDR1 is MNHNS and CDR2 is SASEGT. Here the CDR3 DNA reads TGTGCCAGCAGTGAAGCGGGCGCAGGGGGCTCCCAAGAGACCCAGTACTTC. This translates into CASSEAGAGGSQETQYF.

V is TRBV7-9 and J is TRBJ1-2; weak D call: TRBD1 (6 bases). The CDR3 runs to 14 residues. Germline CDR1 is SEHNR and CDR2 is FQNEAQ (reference sequence). V lost 3 bases and J 0 bases, leaving 8 bases between the germline ends. CDR3 sequence: CASSLTGANYGYTF. For the CDR3, the DNA is TGTGCCAGCAGCTTGACAGGAGCTAACTATGGCTACACCTTC.

This clone was observed a handful of times. The chain links TRBV28 to TRBJ2-7; 8 bases are shared with TRBD1. Trimming at V came to 6 bases and at J to 5 bases, leaving 12 bases not matched to a gene. There are 15 residues in the CDR3. Germline CDR1 MDHEN, CDR2 SYDVKM. The CDR3 nucleotides read TGTGCCAGCAGAAATCTCGGACAGGGCGCCCACGAGCAGTACTTC. This sequence encodes CASRNLGQGAHEQYF.

The genes are TRBV9 and TRBJ2-3; D is unclear. Germline CDR1 and CDR2: SGDLS and YYNGEE. Trimming took 0 bases from V and 4 from J, leaving 12 bases between them. The length of the CDR3 is 15 residues. CDR3 sequence (DNA): TGTGCCAGCAGCGTAGAGGCGGTAGTCCCAGATACGCAGTATTTT. Translated, it gives CASSVEAVVPDTQYF.

CDR3 DNA: TGTGCCAGTAGGCTAGGCACCGGGGAGCTGTTTTTT. The encoded protein is CASRLGTGELFF. The chain combines TRBV19 with TRBJ2-2; D is unresolved. This CDR3 has 12 residues. Germline V gene sequence: CDR1 LNHDA, CDR2 SQIVND (reference sequence). Trimming took 6 bases from V and 4 from J, leaving 6 bases between them.

The rearrangement uses TRBV27 and TRBJ2-7, with 8 bases lining up with TRBD1. The CDR3 sequence is 15 residues long. The ends lost 5 bases at V and 0 bases at J; junction bases unmatched: 6. Per the germline V gene, CDR1 is MNHEY and CDR2 is SMNVEV (reference sequence). In DNA form, the CDR3 reads TGTGCCAGCAGTCCCTGGGACAGGAACTCCTACGAGCAGTACTTC. Translating gives CASSPWDRNSYEQYF.

The chain recombines TRBV19 with TRBJ1-6; a weak D match, TRBD1 (6 bases). Looked up from germline, CDR1 is LNHDA and CDR2 is SQIVND (reference sequence). CDR3 size: 14 residues. Trimming took off 4 bases at V and 6 bases at J, with 10 bases between the two ends. The CDR3 loop reads CASSTTGSNSPLHF. The CDR3 DNA reads TGTGCCAGTAGTACGACAGGATCTAATTCACCCCTCCACTTT.

The CDR3 sequence is CASTSRFGEQYF. The CDR3 DNA sequence: TGTGCCAGCACCTCACGATTCGGCGAGCAGTACTTC. The rearrangement joins TRBV28 to TRBJ2-7; no clear D gene. The V end lost 7 bases, the J end lost 6 bases, and 13 bases lay between the germline ends. The CDR3 runs 12 residues. The V gene's germline CDR1 is MDHEN and CDR2 SYDVKM.

The V gene is TRBV18, the J gene TRBJ2-5; a possible D gene is TRBD2 (5 bases). Trimming removed 6 bases from V and 3 bases from J, with 14 bases in between. Germline CDR1 is KGHSH and CDR2 is LQKENI. The CDR3 loop spans 14 amino acids. The CDR3 loop reads CASSRGVPKETQYF. The CDR3 bases are TGTGCCAGCTCCCGGGGTGTGCCCAAAGAGACCCAGTACTTC.

This clone showed up just once. The chain carries TRBV19 and TRBJ1-3; 7 bases line up with TRBD1. Per germline, CDR1 LNHDA and CDR2 SQIVND (reference sequence). This CDR3 has 16 amino acids. The V and J ends lost 5 bases and 0 bases, in that order; junction bases with no gene match: 7. The CDR3 loop is CASSRRDSLSGNTIYF. The CDR3 DNA reads TGTGCCAGTAGTCGCAGGGACAGTCTCTCTGGAAACACCATATATTTT.